The clone carrying this T cell receptor beta chain was observed a single time. Its antigen is still unknown. TCRdb re-called the 5' RACE reads with MiXCR, one entry per CDR3 protein. The sample lists some 690,000 distinct CDR3 sequences; approximately 21% were seen once. The entry originates in a study of identical twins. Whole-study results and caveats: Instead of following the same donors, the conclusions were based on cross-sectional statistical analysis.

Germline V gene lookup returns CDR1 SGDLS and CDR2 YYNGEE. This CDR3 has 17 residues. J lost 2 bases, V lost 3 bases, and 4 bases had no gene match. This sample was also put to use in a study of T cells expressing NK-cell markers. That work states: Repertoires of TCR beta were obtained from T cells sorted as CD3+CD56+NKG2C+, CD3+CD56+NKG2C- and CD3+CD56-NKG2C+. Dominant NKG2C+ clonotypes accounted for roughly 1.0-8% of CD8+ T cells in more than five donors.

The TCR was taken from a woman aged 18-30 years in good health. The gene calls are TRBV9 and TRBJ2-5; the match to TRBD2 covers 16 bases. Material: PBMCs. The CDR3 loop reads CASSAGTSGRVQETQYF. CDR3 DNA: TGTGCCAGCAGCGCCGGGACTAGCGGGAGGGTTCAAGAGACCCAGTACTTC.